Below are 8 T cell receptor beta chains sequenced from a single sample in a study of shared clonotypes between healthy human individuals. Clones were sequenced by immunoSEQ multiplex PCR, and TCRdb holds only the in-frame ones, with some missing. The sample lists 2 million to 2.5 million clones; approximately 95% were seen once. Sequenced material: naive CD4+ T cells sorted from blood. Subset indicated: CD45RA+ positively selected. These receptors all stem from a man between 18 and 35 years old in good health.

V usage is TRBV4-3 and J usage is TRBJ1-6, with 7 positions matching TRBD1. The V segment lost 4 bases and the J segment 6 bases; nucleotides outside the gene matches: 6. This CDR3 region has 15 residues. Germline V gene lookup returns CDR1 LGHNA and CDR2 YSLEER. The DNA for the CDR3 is TGCGCCAGCAGCCTCGAGACAGGGATTAATTCACCCCTCCACTTT. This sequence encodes CASSLETGINSPLHF.

CDR3 sequence reads: CASRAAGDVSGYTF. CDR3 nucleotide sequence: TGTGCCAGCAGGGCAGCAGGGGACGTTAGCGGCTACACCTTC. The genes are TRBV28 and TRBJ1-2; weak D call: TRBD1 (6 bases). The CDR3 is 14 amino acids. Germline assignment: CDR1 MDHEN and CDR2 SYDVKM. V gave up 6 bases and J gave up 8 bases, with 19 bases separating them.

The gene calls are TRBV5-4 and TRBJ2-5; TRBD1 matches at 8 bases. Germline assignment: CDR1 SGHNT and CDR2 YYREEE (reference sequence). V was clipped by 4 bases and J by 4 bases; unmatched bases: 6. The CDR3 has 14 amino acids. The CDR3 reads CASSPGQEGETQYF. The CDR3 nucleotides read TGTGCCAGCAGCCCGGGACAGGAGGGAGAGACCCAGTACTTC.

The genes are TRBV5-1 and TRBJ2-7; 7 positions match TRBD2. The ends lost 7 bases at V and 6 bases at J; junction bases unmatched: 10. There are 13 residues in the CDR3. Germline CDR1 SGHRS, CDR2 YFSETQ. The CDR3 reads CASRRSGASEQYF. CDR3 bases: TGCGCCAGCCGCCGAAGCGGGGCGTCCGAGCAGTACTTC. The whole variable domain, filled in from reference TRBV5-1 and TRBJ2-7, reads KAGVTQTPRYLIKTRGQQVTLSCSPISGHRSVSWYQQTPGQGLQFLFEYFSETQRNKGNFPGRFSGRQFSNSRSEMNVSTLELGDSALYLCASRRSGASEQYFGPGTRLTVT.

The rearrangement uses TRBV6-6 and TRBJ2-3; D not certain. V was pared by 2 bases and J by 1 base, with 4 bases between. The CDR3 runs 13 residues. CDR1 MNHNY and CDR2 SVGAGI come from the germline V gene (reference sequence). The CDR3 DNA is TGTGCCAGCAGTTACATCGGCACAGATACGCAGTATTTT. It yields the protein CASSYIGTDTQYF.

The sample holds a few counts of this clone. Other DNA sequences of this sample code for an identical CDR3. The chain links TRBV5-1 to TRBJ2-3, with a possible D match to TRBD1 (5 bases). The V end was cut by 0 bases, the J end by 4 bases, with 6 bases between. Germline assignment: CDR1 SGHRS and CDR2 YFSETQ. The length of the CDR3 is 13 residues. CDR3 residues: CASSLEGADTQYF. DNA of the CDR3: TGCGCCAGCAGCTTGGAAGGGGCAGATACGCAGTATTTT.

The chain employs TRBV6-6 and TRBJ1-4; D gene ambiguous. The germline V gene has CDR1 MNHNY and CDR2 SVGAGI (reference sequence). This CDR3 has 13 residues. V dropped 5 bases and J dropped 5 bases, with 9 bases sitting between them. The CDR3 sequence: CASSPRANEKLFF. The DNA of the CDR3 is TGTGCCAGCAGTCCCCGAGCCAATGAAAAACTGTTTTTT.

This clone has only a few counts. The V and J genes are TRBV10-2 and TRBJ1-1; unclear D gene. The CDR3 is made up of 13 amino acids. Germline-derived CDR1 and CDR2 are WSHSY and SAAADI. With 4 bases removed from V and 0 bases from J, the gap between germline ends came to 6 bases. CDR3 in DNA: TGCGCCAGCAGTGTGGGAGTGAACACTGAAGCTTTCTTT. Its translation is CASSVGVNTEAFF.